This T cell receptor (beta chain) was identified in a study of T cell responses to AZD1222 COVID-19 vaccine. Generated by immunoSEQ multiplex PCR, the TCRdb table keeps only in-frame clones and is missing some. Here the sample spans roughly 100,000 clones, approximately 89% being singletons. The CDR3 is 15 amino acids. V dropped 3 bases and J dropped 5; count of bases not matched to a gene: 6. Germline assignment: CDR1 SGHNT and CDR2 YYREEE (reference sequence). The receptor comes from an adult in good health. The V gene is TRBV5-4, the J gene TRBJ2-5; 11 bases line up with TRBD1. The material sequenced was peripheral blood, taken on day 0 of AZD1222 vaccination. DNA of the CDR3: TGTGCCAGCAGCTACTCGGGACAGGGGGTGGAGACCCAGTACTTC. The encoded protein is CASSYSGQGVETQYF. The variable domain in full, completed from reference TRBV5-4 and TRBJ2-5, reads ETGVTQSPTHLIKTRGQQVTLRCSSQSGHNTVSWYQQALGQGPQFIFQYYREEENGRGNFPPRFSGLQFPNYSSELNVNALELDDSALYLCASSYSGQGVETQYFGPGTRLLVL.